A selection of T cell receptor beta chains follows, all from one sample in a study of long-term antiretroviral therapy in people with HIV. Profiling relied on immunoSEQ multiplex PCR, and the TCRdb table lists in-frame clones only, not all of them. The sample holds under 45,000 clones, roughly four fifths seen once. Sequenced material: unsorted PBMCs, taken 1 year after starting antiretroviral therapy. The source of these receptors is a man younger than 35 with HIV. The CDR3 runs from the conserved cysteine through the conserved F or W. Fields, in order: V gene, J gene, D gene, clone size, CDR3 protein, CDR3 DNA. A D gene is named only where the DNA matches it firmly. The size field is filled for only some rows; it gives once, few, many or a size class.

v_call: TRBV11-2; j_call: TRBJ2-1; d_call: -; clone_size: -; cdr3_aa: CASSRTVGDEQFF; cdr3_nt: TGTGCCAGCAGTCGAACGGTAGGCGATGAGCAGTTCTTC
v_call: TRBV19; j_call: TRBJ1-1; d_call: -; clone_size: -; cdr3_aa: CASSPWDGKAEAFF; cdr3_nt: TGTGCCAGTAGTCCCTGGGACGGGAAGGCTGAAGCTTTCTTT
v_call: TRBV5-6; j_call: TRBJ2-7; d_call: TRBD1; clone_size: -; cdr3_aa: CASSTPTQGPFYEQYF; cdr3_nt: TGTGCCAGCAGCACTCCAACACAGGGGCCGTTCTACGAGCAGTACTTC
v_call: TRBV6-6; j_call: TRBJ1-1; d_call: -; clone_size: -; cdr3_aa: CASSYYAPRGPEAFF; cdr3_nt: TGTGCCAGCAGTTATTACGCACCTAGGGGACCTGAAGCTTTCTTT
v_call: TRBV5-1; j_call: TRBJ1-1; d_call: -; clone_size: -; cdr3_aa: CASSLAGFTEAFF; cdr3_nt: TGCGCCAGCAGCTTGGCAGGATTCACTGAAGCTTTCTTT
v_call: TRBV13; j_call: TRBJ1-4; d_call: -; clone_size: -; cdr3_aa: CASSGRREDEKLFF; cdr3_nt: TGTGCCAGCAGCGGGAGGAGGGAAGATGAAAAACTGTTTTTT
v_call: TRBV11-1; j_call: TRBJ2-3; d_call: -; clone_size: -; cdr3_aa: CASSLRPGPDTQYF; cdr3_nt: TGTGCCAGCAGCTTAAGGCCGGGGCCCGATACGCAGTATTTT
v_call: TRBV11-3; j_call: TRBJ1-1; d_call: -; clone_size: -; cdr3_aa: CASSPPRGTNTEAFF; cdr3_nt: TGTGCCAGCAGCCCACCACGGGGTACGAACACTGAAGCTTTCTTT
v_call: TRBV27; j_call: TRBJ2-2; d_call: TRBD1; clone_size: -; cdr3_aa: CASSPTGTATGELFF; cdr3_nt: TGTGCCAGCAGTCCGACCGGGACAGCCACCGGGGAGCTGTTTTTT
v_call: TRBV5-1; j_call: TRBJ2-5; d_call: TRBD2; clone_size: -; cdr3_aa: CASSLGTSSTETQYF; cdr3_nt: TGCGCCAGCAGCTTGGGGACTAGCTCCACAGAGACCCAGTACTTC
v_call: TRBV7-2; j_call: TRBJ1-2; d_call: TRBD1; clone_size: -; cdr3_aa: CASSAGRGLRPSGYTF; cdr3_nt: TGTGCCAGCAGCGCAGGCAGGGGGCTACGACCTTCTGGCTACACCTTC
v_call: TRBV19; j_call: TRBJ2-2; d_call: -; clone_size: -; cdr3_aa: CASSITRTGGGGELFF; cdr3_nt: TGTGCCAGTAGTATCACCAGGACCGGGGGTGGGGGGGAGCTGTTTTTT
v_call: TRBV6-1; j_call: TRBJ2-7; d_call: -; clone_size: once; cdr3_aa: CASSEAKGILPYEQYF; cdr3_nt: TGTGCCAGCAGTGAAGCTAAGGGGATTTTACCCTACGAGCAGTACTTC
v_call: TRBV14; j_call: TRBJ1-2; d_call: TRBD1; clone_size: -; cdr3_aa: CASSPLGQGQVYGYTF; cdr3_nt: TGTGCCAGCAGCCCTCTCGGACAGGGGCAAGTCTATGGCTACACCTTC
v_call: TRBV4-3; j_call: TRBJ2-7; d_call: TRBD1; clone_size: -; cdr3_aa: CASSQDHSTGAWGQYF; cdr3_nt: TGCGCCAGCAGCCAAGATCATTCTACAGGGGCATGGGGGCAGTACTTC
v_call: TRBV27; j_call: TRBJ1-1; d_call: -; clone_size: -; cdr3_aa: CASSPEQGWTEAFF; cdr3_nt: TGTGCCAGCAGTCCAGAACAGGGATGGACTGAAGCTTTCTTT
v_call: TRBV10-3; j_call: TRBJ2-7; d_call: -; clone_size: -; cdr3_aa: CAISLLGNEQYF; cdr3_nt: TGTGCCATCAGCCTTTTAGGGAACGAGCAGTACTTC
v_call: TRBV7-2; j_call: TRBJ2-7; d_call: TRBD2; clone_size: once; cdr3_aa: CASSLGLGLAGGYEQYF; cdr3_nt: TGTGCCAGCAGCTTAGGGTTAGGACTAGCGGGAGGTTACGAGCAGTACTTC
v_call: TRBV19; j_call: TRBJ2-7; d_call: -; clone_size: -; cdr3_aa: CASSMDTGTYEQYF; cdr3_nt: TGTGCCAGTAGTATGGACACGGGAACCTACGAGCAGTACTTC
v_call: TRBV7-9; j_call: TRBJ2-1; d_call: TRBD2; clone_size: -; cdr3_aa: CASSLTAGGRDEQFF; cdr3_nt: TGTGCCAGCAGCTTAACCGCGGGGGGGCGGGATGAGCAGTTCTTC
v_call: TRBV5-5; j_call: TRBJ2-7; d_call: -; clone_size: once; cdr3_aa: CASSLGGAQAYEQYF; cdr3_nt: TGTGCCAGCAGCTTGGGGGGGGCGCAGGCCTACGAGCAGTACTTC
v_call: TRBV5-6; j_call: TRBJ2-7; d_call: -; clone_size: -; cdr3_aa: CASSRGRSEQYF; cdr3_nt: TGTGCCAGCAGCCGGGGACGATCCGAGCAGTACTTC
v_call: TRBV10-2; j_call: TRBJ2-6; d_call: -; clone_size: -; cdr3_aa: CASSPRDPGANVLTF; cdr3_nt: TGCGCCAGCAGCCCCAGGGATCCCGGGGCCAACGTCCTGACTTTC
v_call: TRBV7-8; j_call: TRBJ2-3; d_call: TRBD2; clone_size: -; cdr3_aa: CASSLAWDPGLADSADTQYF; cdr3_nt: TGTGCCAGCAGCTTAGCGTGGGATCCGGGACTAGCGGATTCCGCAGATACGCAGTATTTT
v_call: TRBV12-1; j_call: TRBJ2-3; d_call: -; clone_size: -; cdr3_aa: CASFPASTDTQYF; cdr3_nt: TGTGCCAGCTTTCCAGCAAGCACAGATACGCAGTATTTT
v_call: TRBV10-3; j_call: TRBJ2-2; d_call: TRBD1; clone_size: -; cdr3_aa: CAISLTGENTGELFF; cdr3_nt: TGTGCCATCAGTCTCACAGGGGAGAACACCGGGGAGCTGTTTTTT
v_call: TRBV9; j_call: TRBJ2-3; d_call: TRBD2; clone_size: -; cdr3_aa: CASSVSGGRTDTQYF; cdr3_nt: TGTGCCAGCAGCGTTAGCGGGGGGCGCACAGATACGCAGTATTTT
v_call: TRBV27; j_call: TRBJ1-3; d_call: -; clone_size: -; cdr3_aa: CASSSTSPGNGAGNTIYF; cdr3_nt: TGTGCCAGCAGTTCCACATCCCCCGGGAATGGGGCTGGAAACACCATATATTTT
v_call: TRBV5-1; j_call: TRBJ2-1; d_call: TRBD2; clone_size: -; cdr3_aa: CASSPLGLAGGSSYNEQFF; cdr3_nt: TGCGCCAGCAGCCCGCTGGGACTAGCGGGGGGGAGCTCCTACAATGAGCAGTTCTTC
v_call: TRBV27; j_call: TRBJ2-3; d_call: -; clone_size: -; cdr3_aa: CASSLLLPISTDTQYF; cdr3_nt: TGTGCCAGCAGTTTACTACTACCGATAAGCACAGATACGCAGTATTTT
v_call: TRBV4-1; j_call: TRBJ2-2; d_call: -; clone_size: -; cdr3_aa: CASSQVNRAHGELFF; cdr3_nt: TGCGCCAGCAGCCAAGTAAACAGGGCACACGGGGAGCTGTTTTTT
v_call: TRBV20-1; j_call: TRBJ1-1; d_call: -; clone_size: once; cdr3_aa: CSAPRNTEAFF; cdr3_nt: TGCAGTGCTCCACGAAACACTGAAGCTTTCTTT
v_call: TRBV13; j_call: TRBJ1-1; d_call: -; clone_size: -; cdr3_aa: CASSRPGGMNTEAFF; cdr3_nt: TGTGCCAGCAGCCGCCCTGGCGGAATGAACACTGAAGCTTTCTTT
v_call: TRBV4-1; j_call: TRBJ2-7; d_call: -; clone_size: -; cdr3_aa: CASSPRQGAYEQYF; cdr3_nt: TGCGCCAGCAGCCCTCGCCAGGGAGCCTACGAGCAGTACTTC
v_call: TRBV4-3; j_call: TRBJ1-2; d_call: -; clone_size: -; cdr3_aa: CASSQDWRGRSDGYTF; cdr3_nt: TGCGCCAGCAGCCAAGATTGGAGGGGCAGGTCAGATGGCTACACCTTC
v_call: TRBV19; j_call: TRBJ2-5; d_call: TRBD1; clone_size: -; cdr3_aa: CASSPRTGQETQYF; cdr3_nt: TGTGCCAGTAGTCCTAGGACAGGACAAGAGACCCAGTACTTC
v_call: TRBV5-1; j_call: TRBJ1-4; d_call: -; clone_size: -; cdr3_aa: CASSLGGGNEKLFF; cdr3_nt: TGCGCCAGCAGCTTGGGGGGCGGTAATGAAAAACTGTTTTTT
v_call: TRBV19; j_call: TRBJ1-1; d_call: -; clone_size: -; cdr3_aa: CASMARWNTEAFF; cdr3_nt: TGTGCCAGTATGGCTCGTTGGAACACTGAAGCTTTCTTT
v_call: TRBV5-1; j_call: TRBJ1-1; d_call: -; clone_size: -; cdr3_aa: CASSLDDRNTEAFF; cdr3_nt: TGCGCCAGCAGCTTGGATGACAGGAACACTGAAGCTTTCTTT
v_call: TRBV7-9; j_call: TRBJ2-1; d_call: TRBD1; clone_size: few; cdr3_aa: CASSSGQGAYNEQFF; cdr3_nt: TGTGCCAGCAGCTCGGGACAGGGGGCCTACAATGAGCAGTTCTTC
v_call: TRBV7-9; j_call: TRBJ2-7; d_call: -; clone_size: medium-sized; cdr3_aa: CASSLDGTGSYEQYF; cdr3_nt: TGTGCCAGCAGCTTAGATGGTACAGGGTCCTACGAGCAGTACTTC
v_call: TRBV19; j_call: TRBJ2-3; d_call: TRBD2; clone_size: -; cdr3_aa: CASSIGAGVTDTQYF; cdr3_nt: TGTGCCAGTAGTATAGGGGCGGGAGTCACAGATACGCAGTATTTT
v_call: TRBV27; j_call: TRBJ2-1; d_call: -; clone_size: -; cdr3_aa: CASSFTSQVNEQFF; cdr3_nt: TGTGCCAGCAGTTTTACCAGCCAAGTCAATGAGCAGTTCTTC
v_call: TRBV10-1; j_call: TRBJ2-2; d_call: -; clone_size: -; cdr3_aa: CASSNAQTNTGELFF; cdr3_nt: TGCGCCAGCAGTAATGCCCAAACGAACACCGGGGAGCTGTTTTTT
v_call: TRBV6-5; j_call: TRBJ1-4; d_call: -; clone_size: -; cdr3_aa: CASSDSFTNEKLFF; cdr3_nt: TGTGCCAGCAGCGACAGCTTCACTAATGAAAAACTGTTTTTT
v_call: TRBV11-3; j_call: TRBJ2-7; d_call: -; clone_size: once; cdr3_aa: CASSLYIHLPSYEQYF; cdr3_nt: TGTGCCAGCAGCTTATATATTCATTTACCTTCCTACGAGCAGTACTTC
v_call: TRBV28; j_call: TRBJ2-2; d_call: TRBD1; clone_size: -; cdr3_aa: CASGRTGISDTGELFF; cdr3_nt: TGTGCCAGCGGCAGGACAGGGATAAGCGACACCGGGGAGCTGTTTTTT
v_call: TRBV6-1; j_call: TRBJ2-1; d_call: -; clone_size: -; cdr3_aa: CASSEEGGLPYPYNEQFF; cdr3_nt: TGTGCCAGCAGTGAAGAAGGGGGGTTGCCATACCCATACAATGAGCAGTTCTTC
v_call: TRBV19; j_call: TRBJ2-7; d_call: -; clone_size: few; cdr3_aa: CASSPAPGDSYEQYF; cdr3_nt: TGTGCCAGTAGTCCGGCCCCCGGAGACTCCTACGAGCAGTACTTC
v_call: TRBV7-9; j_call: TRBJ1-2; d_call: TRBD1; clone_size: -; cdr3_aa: CASRPFFGQGETNYGYTF; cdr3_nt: TGTGCCAGCAGACCCTTCTTCGGACAGGGGGAAACTAACTATGGCTACACCTTC
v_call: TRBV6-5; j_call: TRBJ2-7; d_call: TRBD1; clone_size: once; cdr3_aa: CASRPGQGLYEQYF; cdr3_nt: TGTGCCAGCAGGCCGGGACAGGGGCTCTACGAGCAGTACTTC
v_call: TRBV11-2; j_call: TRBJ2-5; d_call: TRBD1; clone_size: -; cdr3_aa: CASSGDRALQETQYF; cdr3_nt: TGTGCCAGCAGCGGGGACAGGGCCTTGCAAGAGACCCAGTACTTC
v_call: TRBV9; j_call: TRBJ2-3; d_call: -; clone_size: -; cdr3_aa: CASTPGGTDTQYF; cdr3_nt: TGTGCCAGCACTCCTGGTGGCACAGATACGCAGTATTTT
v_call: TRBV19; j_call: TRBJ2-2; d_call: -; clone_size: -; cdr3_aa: CAFKVGANTGELFF; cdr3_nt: TGTGCCTTCAAGGTGGGGGCGAACACCGGGGAGCTGTTTTTT
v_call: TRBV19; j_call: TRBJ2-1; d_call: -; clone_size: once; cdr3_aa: CASSTRQVNEQFF; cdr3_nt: TGTGCCAGTAGTACTCGACAGGTCAATGAGCAGTTCTTC
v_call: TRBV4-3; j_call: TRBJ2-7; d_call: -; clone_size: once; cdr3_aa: CASSQDRAGSSYEQYF; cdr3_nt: TGCGCCAGCAGCCAAGATCGGGCGGGGAGCTCCTACGAGCAGTACTTC
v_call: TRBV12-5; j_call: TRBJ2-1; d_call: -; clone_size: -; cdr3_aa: CASGTGQWGRSYNEQFF; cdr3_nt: TGTGCTAGTGGCACCGGACAGTGGGGTCGCTCCTACAATGAGCAGTTCTTC
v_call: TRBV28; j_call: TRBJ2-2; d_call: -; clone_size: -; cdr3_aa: CASSLDSGPLSGELFF; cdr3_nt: TGTGCCAGCAGTTTAGACTCGGGACCCCTCAGCGGGGAGCTGTTTTTT
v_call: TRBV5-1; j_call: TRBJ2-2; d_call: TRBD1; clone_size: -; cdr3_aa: CATRTGNTGELFF; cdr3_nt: TGCGCCACTCGGACAGGTAACACCGGGGAGCTGTTTTTT
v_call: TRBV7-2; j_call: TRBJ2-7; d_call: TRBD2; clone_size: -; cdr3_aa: CASSSPTSAGPGEQYF; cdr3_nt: TGTGCCAGCAGCTCCCCGACTAGCGCGGGACCGGGCGAGCAGTACTTC